The 2 T cell receptor beta chains presented below share a single source sample, sequenced in a study of T-cell reconstitution after alpha-beta-depleted transplantation in children. This sample's TCRbeta library carried unique molecular identifier barcodes. TCRdb itself ran the PCR reads through MiXCR, one entry per CDR3 protein. The sample holds around 200,000 distinct CDR3 sequences, under 13% seen once. The sample was PBMCs, taken before TCRalphabeta/CD19-depleted stem cell transplant. The receptors here all came from a child under two years old with acute myeloid leukemia, due to receive a stem cell transplant.

The chain is built from TRBV7-9 and TRBJ2-2; 10 bases are shared with TRBD1. The length of the CDR3 is 16 residues. The germline gives CDR1 SEHNR, CDR2 FQNEAQ (reference sequence). Trimming removed 6 bases from V and 6 bases from J; junction bases left unmatched: 10. CDR3 nucleotides: TGTGCCAGCAGTTGGCGGTATGGACAGGGGGCCGGGGAGCTGTTTTTT. Translating it yields CASSWRYGQGAGELFF. Supplemented by reference TRBV7-9 and TRBJ2-2, the full variable domain reads DTGVSQNPRHKITKRGQNVTFRCDPISEHNRLYWYRQTLGQGPEFLTYFQNEAQLEKSRLLSDRFSAERPKGSFSTLEIQRTEQGDSAMYLCASSWRYGQGAGELFFGEGSRLTVL.

This clonotype has just a few counts. The chain recombines TRBV10-3 with TRBJ1-5; possibly TRBD1 for D (5 bases). The germline gives CDR1 ENHRY, CDR2 SYGVKD. Trimming removed 5 bases from V and 5 bases from J, with 28 bases in between. The CDR3 covers 19 residues. DNA of the CDR3: TGTGCCATCAGTTCGATACGGGACTCTTCCATATTAATCTATCAGCCCCAGCATTTT. It encodes CAISSIRDSSILIYQPQHF.